The entry below describes one T cell receptor (beta chain). This sample is part of a study of control samples from healthy donors and cancer patients. The method was immunoSEQ multiplex PCR; TCRdb's version includes in-frame clones alone and lacks a portion of them. The data hold around 95,000 clones, with 85% observed a single time. The sequence derives from a man younger than 45 in good health. The sequenced sample was blood.

The DNA for the CDR3 is TGTGCCAGCAGTGAAGACCTCACCGCTGGAAACACCATATATTTT. Encoded protein: CASSEDLTAGNTIYF. The V gene is TRBV6-1, the J gene TRBJ1-3; D ambiguous. Germline-derived CDR1 and CDR2 are MNHNS and SASEGT. The CDR3 extends over 15 amino acids. With 1 base removed from V and 2 bases from J, the gap between germline ends came to 9 bases.